This T cell receptor (beta chain) appears in the sequencing data of a study of blood T cell repertoires in COVID-19 (dated by TCRdb to 2020 to 2022). Regarding the complete study: Samples from collaborators originated in the United States, Italy and Spain and spanned both the acute and convalescent phases of COVID-19. Subjects who had been exposed to COVID-19, were actively infected with it, or had recovered from it provided the deeply sampled blood TCRbeta repertoires that made up the dataset. Where available, HLA class I and class II types were taken from metadata supplied by the sample provider and were not determined by assay-based typing. Samples were obtained from the ongoing ImmuneRACE study (first 160 participants) and from 1,254 subjects provided by 6 global collaborators. The prospective study material was composed of cDNA or gDNA derived from T cells, B-cell-depleted T cells, or PBMCs. A freely available public database, intended as a resource for researchers studying the immune response to SARS-CoV-2, is where the repertoires were released. A de-identified subject ID, COVID-19 status, age in years and sex were almost always included in the sample metadata. The research as a whole found: How much clinical and demographic metadata was included differed by source and by participant, and the metadata was provided uncurated.

Participants in the prospective study were enrolled through a virtual design, were aged 18 to 89 years, and lived in roughly 26 United States geographic areas. In the prospective study, cohorts were assigned on the basis of participant-reported clinical history obtained from a screening survey and a study questionnaire. Recovered participants in ImmuneRACE Cohort 3 were defined as having two consecutive negative NP/OP PCR tests, clearance from a healthcare professional, or resolution of symptoms. Mobile phlebotomists in the prospective study collected whole blood, serum and a nasopharyngeal or oropharyngeal swab from every participant. Over a 2-month period, participants in the prospective study had the option of providing additional blood draws and questionnaires. Before DNA extraction, blood samples from the prospective study were shipped at room temperature or frozen. As regards this clone: The target of this receptor is not known. No much larger clone exists at a distance of one base, and base qualities are not known.

From the cysteine through the phenylalanine, the CDR3 covers 19 amino acids. CDR3 DNA only is kept here, 57 bases in frame from base 1. V is trimmed back by 1 base and J by 5 bases, and the junction contains 10 bases that no gene match accounts for. CDR1 and CDR2 are drawn from the germline V gene (reference sequence): SEHNR, FQNEAQ. The immunoSEQ Assay, a bias-controlled multiplex PCR, was used to amplify TCRbeta CDR3 regions from genomic DNA. The source study handled its data this way. Within the assay, amplification of reference gene primers was used to estimate how many nucleated cells each sample contained. To quantify the absolute abundance of each unique TCRbeta CDR3 rearrangement, sequence reads were collapsed and filtered. For each sample, productive Simpson clonality was calculated as the square root of Simpson's diversity index over productive rearrangements. Drawn from immuneACCESS, this table holds only the in-frame rearrangements with V and J called that TCRdb kept. Clones are partly lost; checked studies trace under half to an unresolved V gene and leave the rest unexplained. Clone size and V and J calls were adopted from that table, with D and trimming inferred from the DNA. The sample table shows over 250,000 clones, and around 87% are seen once. Approximately 5% of the sample goes to the ten largest clones.

The chain is encoded by TRBV7-9 joined to TRBJ2-3; 15 bases in the middle match TRBD2. The TCR sequence derives from a woman aged 25 to 45 who had recovered from COVID-19. Material for sequencing was PBMCs or T cells enriched from blood (not recorded which). The CDR3 loop reads CASSLELGTSGGRGDTQYF. The nucleotides read TGTGCCAGCAGCTTAGAATTGGGGACTAGCGGGGGGCGCGGAGATACGCAGTATTTT.